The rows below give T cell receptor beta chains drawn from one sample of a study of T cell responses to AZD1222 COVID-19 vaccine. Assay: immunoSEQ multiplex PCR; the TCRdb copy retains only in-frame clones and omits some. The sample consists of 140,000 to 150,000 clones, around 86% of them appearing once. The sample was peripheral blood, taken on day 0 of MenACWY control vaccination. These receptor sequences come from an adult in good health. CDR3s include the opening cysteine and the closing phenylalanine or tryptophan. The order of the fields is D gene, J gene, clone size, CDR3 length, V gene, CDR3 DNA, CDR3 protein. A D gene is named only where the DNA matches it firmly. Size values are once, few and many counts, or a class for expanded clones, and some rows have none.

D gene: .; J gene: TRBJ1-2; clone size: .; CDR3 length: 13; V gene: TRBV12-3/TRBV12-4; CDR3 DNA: TGTGCCAGCAGTTTTGAAGGGCGTAGTGGCTACACCTTC; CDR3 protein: CASSFEGRSGYTF
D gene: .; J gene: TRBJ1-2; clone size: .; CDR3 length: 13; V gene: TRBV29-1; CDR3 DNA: TGCAGTTCTAGCCGCGGCGGGTACTATGGCTACACCTTC; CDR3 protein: CSSSRGGYYGYTF
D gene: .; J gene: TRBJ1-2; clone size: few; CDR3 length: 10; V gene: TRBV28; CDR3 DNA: TGTGCCAGTAGAGGTAAGGGCTACACCTTC; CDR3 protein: CASRGKGYTF
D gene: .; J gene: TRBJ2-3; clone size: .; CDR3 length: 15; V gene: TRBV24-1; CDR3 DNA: TGTGCCACCAGTGATGGGGGGCGCTTCACAGATACGCAGTATTTT; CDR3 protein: CATSDGGRFTDTQYF
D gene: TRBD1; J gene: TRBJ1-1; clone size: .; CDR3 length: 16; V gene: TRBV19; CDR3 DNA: TGTGCCAGTAGATCTGAGACAGGGGCAAGGAACACTGAAGCTTTCTTT; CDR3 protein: CASRSETGARNTEAFF
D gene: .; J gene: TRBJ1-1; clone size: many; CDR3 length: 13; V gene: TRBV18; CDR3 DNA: TGTGCCAGCTCACCGGAATTAAACACTGAAGCTTTCTTT; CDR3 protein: CASSPELNTEAFF
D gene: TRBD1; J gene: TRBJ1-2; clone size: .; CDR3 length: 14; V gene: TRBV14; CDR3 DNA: TGTGCCAGCAGCCAAATGACCGGGACAGGCGGCTACACCTTC; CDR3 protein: CASSQMTGTGGYTF
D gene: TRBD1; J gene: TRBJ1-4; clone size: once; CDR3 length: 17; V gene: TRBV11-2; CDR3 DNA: TGTGCCAGCAGCTTAGCACAGGGGGCGGCAACTAATGAAAAACTGTTTTTT; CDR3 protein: CASSLAQGAATNEKLFF
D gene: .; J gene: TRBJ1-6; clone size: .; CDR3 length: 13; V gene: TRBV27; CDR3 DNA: TGTGCCAGTGGACAGATATTTAATTCACCCCTCCACTTT; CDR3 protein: CASGQIFNSPLHF
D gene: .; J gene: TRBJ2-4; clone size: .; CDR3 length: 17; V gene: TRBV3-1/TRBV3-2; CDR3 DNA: TGTGCCAGCAGCCAAGTTCCGGGGGCTGAGGCCAAAAACATTCAGTACTTC; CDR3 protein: CASSQVPGAEAKNIQYF
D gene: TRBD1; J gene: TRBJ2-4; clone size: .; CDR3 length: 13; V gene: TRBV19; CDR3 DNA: TGTGCCAGTTCCGGGACAGGGAAGGACATTCAGTACTTC; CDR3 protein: CASSGTGKDIQYF
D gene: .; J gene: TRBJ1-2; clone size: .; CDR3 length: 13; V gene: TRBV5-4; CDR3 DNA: TGTGCCAGCAGCTTGGAAAACCTCTATGGCTACACCTTC; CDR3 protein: CASSLENLYGYTF
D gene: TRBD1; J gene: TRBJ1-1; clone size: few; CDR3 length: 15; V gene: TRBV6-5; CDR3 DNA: TGTGCCAGCAGTCATGAGGGACAGGAGAACACTGAAGCTTTCTTT; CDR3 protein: CASSHEGQENTEAFF
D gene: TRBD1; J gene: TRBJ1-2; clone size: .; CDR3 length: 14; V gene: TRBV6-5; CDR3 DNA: TGTGCCAGCAAATGGACAGGGGGCGCAGATGGCTACACCTTC; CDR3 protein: CASKWTGGADGYTF
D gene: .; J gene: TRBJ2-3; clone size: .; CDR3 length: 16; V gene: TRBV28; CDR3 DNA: TGTGCCAGCCCCCCTAGCGATCGGATCAGCACAGATACGCAGTATTTT; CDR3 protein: CASPPSDRISTDTQYF
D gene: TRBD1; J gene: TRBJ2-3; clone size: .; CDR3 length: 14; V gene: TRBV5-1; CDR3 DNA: TGCGCCAGCACAAGGGGACAGGAAGCAGATACGCAGTATTTT; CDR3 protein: CASTRGQEADTQYF
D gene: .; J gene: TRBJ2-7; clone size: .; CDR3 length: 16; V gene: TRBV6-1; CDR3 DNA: TGTGCCAGCAGTGAACTAAGACAGGTCAGCTCCTACGAGCAGTACTTC; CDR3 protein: CASSELRQVSSYEQYF
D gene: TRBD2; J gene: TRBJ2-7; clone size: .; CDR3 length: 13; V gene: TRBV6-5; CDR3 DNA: TGTGCCAGCAGGCGGACACCGGGGGGCGAGCAGTACTTC; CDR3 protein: CASRRTPGGEQYF
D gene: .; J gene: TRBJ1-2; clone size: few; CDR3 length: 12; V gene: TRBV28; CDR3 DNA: TGTGCCAGCAGTTCCTCCGCATCCGGCTACACCTTC; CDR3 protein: CASSSSASGYTF
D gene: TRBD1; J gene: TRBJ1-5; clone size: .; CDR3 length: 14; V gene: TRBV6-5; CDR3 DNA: TGTGCCAGCACTTTGGACAGGGTCGGACAGCCCCAGCATTTT; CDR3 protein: CASTLDRVGQPQHF
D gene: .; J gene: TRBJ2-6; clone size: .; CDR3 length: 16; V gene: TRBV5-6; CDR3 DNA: TGTGCCAGCAGCTTGGGGGTCAGCTCTGGGGCCAACGTCCTGACTTTC; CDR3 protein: CASSLGVSSGANVLTF
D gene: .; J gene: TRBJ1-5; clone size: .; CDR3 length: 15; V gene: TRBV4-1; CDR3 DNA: TGCGCCAGCAGCCCAACCCCGGACAGAAGACAGCCCCAGCATTTT; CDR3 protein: CASSPTPDRRQPQHF
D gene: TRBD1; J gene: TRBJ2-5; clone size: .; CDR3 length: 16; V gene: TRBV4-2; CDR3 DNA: TGTGCCAGCAGCCACCCGAACAGGGGGCAGCAAGAGACCCAGTACTTC; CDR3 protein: CASSHPNRGQQETQYF